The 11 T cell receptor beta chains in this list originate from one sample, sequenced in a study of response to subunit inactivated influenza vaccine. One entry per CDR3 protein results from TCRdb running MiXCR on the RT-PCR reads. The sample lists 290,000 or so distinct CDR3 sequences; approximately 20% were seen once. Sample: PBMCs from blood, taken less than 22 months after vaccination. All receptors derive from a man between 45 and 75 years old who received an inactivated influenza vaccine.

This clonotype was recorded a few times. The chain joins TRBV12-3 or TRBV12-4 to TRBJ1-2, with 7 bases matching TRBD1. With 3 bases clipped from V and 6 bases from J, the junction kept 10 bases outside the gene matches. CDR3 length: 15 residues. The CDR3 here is CASSLTGQPTDGYTF. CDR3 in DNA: TGTGCCAGCAGTTTGACGGGACAGCCAACGGATGGCTACACCTTC.

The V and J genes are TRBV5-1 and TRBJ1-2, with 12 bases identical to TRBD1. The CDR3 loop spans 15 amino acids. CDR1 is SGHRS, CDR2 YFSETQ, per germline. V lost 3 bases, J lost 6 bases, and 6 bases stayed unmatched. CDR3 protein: CASSSGQGAVDGYTF. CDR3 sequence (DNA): TGCGCCAGCAGCTCGGGACAGGGGGCTGTCGATGGCTACACCTTC.

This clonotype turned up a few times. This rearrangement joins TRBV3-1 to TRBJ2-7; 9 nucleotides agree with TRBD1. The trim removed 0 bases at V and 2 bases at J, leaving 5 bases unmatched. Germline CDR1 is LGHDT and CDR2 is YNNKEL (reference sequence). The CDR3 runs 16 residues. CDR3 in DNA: TGTGCCAGCAGCCAAGAACCGGGACAGGGCGCCTACGAGCAGTACTTC. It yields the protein CASSQEPGQGAYEQYF.

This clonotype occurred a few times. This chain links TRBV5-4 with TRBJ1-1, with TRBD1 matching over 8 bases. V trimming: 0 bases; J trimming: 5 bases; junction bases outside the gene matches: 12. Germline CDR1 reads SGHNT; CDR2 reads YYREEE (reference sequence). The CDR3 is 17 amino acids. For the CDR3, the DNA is TGTGCCAGCAGCTTGGATCTCCAGGGGGCGTCGGGGACTGAAGCTTTCTTT. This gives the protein CASSLDLQGASGTEAFF.

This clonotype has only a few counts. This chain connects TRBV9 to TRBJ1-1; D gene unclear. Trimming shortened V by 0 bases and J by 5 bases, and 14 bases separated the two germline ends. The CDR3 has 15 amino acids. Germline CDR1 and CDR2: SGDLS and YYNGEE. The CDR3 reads CASSVEVQASTEAFF. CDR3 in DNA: TGTGCCAGCAGCGTAGAAGTCCAGGCCTCGACTGAAGCTTTCTTT. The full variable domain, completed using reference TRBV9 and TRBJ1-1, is DSGVTQTPKHLITATGQRVTLRCSPRSGDLSVYWYQQSLDQGLQFLIQYYNGEERAKGNILERFSAQQFPDLHSELNLSSLELGDSALYFCASSVEVQASTEAFFGQGTRLTVV.

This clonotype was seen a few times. Here the CDR3 reads CASSLSLAQAIKPQHF. The CDR3 DNA reads TGTGCCAGCAGTTTATCTTTGGCACAGGCGATTAAGCCCCAGCATTTT. This chain connects TRBV12-3 or TRBV12-4 to TRBJ1-5; D possibly corresponds to TRBD1 (5 bases). The CDR3 spans 16 residues. The V end lost 2 bases, the J end lost 8 bases, and 19 bases lay between the germline ends.

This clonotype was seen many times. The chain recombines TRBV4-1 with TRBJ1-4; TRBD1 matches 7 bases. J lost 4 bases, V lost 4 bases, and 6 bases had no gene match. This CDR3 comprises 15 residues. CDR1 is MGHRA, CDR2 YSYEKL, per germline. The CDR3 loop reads CASSPQQGFNEKLFF. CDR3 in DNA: TGCGCCAGCAGCCCTCAACAGGGGTTTAATGAAAAACTGTTTTTT.

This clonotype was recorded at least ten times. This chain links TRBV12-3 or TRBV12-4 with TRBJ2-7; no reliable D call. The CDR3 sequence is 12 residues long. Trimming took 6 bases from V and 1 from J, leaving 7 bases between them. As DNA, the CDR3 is TGTGCCAGCAGCCTGACGTCCTACGAGCAGTACTTC. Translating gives CASSLTSYEQYF.

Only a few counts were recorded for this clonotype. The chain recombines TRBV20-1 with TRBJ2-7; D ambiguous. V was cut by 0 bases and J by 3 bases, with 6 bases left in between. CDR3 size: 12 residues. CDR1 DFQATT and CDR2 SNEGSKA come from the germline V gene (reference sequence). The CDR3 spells CSARDRLYEQYF. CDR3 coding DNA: TGCAGTGCTAGAGATAGGCTCTACGAGCAGTACTTC.

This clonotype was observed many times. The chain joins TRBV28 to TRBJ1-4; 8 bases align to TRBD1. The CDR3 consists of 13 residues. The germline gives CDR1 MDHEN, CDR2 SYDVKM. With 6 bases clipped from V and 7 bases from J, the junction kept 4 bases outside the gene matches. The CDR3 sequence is CASRDREVEKLFF. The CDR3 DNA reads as TGTGCCAGCAGGGACAGGGAAGTTGAAAAACTGTTTTTT. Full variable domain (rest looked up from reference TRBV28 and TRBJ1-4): DVKVTQSSRYLVKRTGEKVFLECVQDMDHENMFWYRQDPGLGLRLIYFSYDVKMKEKGDIPEGYSVSREKKERFSLILESASTNQTSMYLCASRDREVEKLFFGSGTQLSVL.

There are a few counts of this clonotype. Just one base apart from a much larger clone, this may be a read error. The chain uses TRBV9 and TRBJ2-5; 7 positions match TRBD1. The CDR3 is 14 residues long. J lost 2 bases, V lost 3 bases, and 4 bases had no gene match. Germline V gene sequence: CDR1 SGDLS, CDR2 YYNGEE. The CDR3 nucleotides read TGTGCCAGCAGCGGAAGGGACAGTCAAGAGACCCAGTACTTC. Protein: CASSGRDSQETQYF.